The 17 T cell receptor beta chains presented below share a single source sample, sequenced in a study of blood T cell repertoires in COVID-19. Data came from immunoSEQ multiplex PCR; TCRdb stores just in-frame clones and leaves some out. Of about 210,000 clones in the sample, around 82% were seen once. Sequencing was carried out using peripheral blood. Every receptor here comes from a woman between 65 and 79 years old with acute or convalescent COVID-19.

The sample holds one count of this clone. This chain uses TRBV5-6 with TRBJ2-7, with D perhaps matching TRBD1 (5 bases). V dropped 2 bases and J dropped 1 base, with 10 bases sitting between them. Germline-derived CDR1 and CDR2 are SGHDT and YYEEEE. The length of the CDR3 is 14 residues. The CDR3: CASSFGSGSYEQYF. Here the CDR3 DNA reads TGTGCCAGCAGCTTCGGTTCAGGGTCCTACGAGCAGTACTTC. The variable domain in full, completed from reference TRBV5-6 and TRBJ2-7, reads DAGVTQSPTHLIKTRGQQVTLRCSPKSGHDTVSWYQQALGQGPQFIFQYYEEEERQRGNFPDRFSGHQFPNYSSELNVNALLLGDSALYLCASSFGSGSYEQYFGPGTRLTVT.

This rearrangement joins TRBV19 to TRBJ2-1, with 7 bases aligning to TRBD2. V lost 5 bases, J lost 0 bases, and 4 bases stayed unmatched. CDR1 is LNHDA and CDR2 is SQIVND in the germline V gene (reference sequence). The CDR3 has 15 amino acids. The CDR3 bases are TGTGCCAGTAGTGTTCGGGGGGACTCCTACAATGAGCAGTTCTTC. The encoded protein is CASSVRGDSYNEQFF. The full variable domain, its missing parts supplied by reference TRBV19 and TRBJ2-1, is DGGITQSPKYLFRKEGQNVTLSCEQNLNHDAMYWYRQDPGQGLRLIYYSQIVNDFQKGDIAEGYSVSREKKESFPLTVTSAQKNPTAFYLCASSVRGDSYNEQFFGPGTRLTVL.

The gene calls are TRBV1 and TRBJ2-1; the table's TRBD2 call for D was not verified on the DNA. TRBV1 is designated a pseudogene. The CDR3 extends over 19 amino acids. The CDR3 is CTSSQKPGLAGGIYNEQFF. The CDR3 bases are TGCACCAGCAGCCAAAAGCCGGGACTAGCGGGGGGGATCTACAATGAGCAGTTCTTC.

CDR3 DNA sequence: TGCGCCAGCAGCTTATCGACAGGGGCACAGAACACTGAAGCTTTCTTT. As protein: CASSLSTGAQNTEAFF. The rearrangement joins TRBV5-1 to TRBJ1-1; 8 nucleotides align to TRBD1. The germline gives CDR1 SGHRS, CDR2 YFSETQ. There are 16 residues in the CDR3. With 2 bases clipped from V and 1 base from J, the junction kept 7 bases outside the gene matches.

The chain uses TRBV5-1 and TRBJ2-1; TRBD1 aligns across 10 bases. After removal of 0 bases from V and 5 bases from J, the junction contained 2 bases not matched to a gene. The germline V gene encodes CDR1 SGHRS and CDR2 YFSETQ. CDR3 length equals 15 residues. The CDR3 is CASSLGQGANNEQFF. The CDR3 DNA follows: TGCGCCAGCAGCTTGGGACAGGGGGCCAACAATGAGCAGTTCTTC.

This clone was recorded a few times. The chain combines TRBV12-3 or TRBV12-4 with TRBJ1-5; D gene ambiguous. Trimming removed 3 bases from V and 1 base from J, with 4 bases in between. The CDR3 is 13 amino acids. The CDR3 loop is CASSFRSNQPQHF. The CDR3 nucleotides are TGTGCCAGCAGTTTTCGGAGCAATCAGCCCCAGCATTTT.

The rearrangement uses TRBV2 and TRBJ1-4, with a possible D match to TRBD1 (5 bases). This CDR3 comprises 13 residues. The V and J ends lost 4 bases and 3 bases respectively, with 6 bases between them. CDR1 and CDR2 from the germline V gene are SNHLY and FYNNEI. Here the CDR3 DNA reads TGTGCCAGCAGTGCCAGGGCTAATGAAAAACTGTTTTTT. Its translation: CASSARANEKLFF.

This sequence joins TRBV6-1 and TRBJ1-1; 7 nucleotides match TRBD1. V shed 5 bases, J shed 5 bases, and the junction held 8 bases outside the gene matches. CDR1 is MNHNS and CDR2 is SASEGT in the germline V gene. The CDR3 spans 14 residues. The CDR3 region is CASSNDRAGTEAFF. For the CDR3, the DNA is TGTGCCAGCAGTAACGACAGGGCCGGGACTGAAGCTTTCTTT.

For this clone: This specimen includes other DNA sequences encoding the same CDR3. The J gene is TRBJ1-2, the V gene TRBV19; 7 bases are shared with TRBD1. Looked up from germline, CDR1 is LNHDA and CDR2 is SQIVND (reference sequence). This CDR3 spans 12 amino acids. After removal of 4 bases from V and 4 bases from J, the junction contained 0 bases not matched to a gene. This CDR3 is CASSRQGYGYTF. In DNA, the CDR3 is TGTGCCAGTAGTAGACAGGGCTATGGCTACACCTTC.

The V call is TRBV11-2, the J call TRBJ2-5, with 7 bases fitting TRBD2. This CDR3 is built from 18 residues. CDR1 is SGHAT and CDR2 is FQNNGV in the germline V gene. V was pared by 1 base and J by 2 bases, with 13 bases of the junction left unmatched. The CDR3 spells CASSLGLLAAGEQETQYF. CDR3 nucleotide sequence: TGTGCCAGCAGCTTAGGGCTATTGGCGGCGGGGGAGCAAGAGACCCAGTACTTC.

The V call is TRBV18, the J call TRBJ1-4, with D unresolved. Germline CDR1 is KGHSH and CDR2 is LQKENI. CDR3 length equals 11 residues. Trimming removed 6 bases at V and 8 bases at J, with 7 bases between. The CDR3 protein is CASSSGEKLFF. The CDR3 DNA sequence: TGTGCCAGCTCGTCGGGGGAAAAACTGTTTTTT.

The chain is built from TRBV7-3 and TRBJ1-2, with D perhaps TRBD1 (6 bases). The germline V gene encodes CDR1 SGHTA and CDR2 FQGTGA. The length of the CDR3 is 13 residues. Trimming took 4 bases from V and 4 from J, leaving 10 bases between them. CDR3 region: CASSSGEGYGYTF. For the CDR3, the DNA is TGTGCCAGCAGCTCAGGGGAGGGCTATGGCTACACCTTC.

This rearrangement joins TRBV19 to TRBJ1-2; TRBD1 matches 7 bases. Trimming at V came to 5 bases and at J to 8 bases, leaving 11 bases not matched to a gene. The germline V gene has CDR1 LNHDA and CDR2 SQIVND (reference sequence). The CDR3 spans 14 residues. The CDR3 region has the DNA TGTGCCAGTAGTGGAGGCCACAGGGGATACGGCTACACCTTC. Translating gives CASSGGHRGYGYTF. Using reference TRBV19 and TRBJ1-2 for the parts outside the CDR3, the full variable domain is DGGITQSPKYLFRKEGQNVTLSCEQNLNHDAMYWYRQDPGQGLRLIYYSQIVNDFQKGDIAEGYSVSREKKESFPLTVTSAQKNPTAFYLCASSGGHRGYGYTFGSGTRLTVV.

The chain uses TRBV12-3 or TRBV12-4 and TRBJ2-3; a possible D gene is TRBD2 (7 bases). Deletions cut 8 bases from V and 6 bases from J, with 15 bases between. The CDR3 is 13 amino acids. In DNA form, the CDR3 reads TGTGCCAGCGGGGGGGGCCAGTGGGATACGCAGTATTTT. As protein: CASGGGQWDTQYF.

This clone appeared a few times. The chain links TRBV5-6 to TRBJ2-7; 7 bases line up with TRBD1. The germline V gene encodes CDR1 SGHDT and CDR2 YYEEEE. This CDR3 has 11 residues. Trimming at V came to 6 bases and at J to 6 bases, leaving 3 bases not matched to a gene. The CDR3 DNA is TGTGCCAGCACGTCAGGGGGCGAGCAGTACTTC. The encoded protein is CASTSGGEQYF.

In DNA, the CDR3 is TGTGCCAGCAGCTTAGGCGGGGTTTCGATCAACTATGGCTACACCTTC. This codes for CASSLGGVSINYGYTF. This chain connects TRBV7-2 to TRBJ1-2; D not certain. V gave up 1 base and J gave up 2 bases, with 14 bases separating them. CDR3 size: 16 residues. Per the germline V gene, CDR1 is SGHTA and CDR2 is FQGNSA.

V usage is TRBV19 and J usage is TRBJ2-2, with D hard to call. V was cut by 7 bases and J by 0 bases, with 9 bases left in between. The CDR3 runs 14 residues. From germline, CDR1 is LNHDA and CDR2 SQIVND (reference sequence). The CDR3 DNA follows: TGTGCCAGTAACCCACTTGCGAACACCGGGGAGCTGTTTTTT. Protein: CASNPLANTGELFF.